This T cell receptor (beta chain) was found in a study of blood T cell repertoires in COVID-19. Only in-frame clones appear in the TCRdb table, and some are missing; sequencing was by immunoSEQ multiplex PCR. The data show about 44,000 clones, about 90% seen once. Germline V gene sequence: CDR1 MRHNA, CDR2 SNTAGT. This CDR3 contains 15 residues. V gave up 5 bases and J gave up 6 bases; unmatched junction bases: 9. The receptor comes from a woman between 40 and 50 years old with acute or convalescent COVID-19. Source material: peripheral blood. The chain employs TRBV6-4 and TRBJ1-5; 8 bases fit TRBD1. Here the CDR3 DNA reads TGTGCCAGCAGTACGAGACAGGGGAGGGGTCAGCCCCAGCATTTT. Protein: CASSTRQGRGQPQHF.